The 20 T cell receptor beta chains below come from one sample, sequenced in a study of cytomegalovirus exposure and HLA in healthy donors. PCR primers comprised 60 Vbeta and 13 Jbeta primers. TCRdb's copy holds only in-frame clones and misses some; the assay was immunoSEQ multiplex PCR. The sample shows about 140,000 clones, roughly 80% of them seen only once. Material for sequencing was PBMCs. The receptors come from a woman aged 40 to 49 in good health and CMV-seropositive.

J is TRBJ2-7 and V is TRBV2, with 8 bases fitting TRBD1. With 5 bases clipped from V and 5 bases from J, the junction kept 8 bases outside the gene matches. Germline lookup yields CDR1 SNHLY and CDR2 FYNNEI. This CDR3 is built from 14 residues. CDR3 loop: CASSIDRGLDEQYF. The CDR3 region has the DNA TGTGCCAGCAGTATAGACAGGGGTCTCGACGAGCAGTACTTC.

With respect to this clone: Relative to the germline gene, one junction end is altered; a read error may explain this. The chain uses TRBV10-3 and TRBJ2-7, with 8 bases matching TRBD1. CDR1 ENHRY and CDR2 SYGVKD come from the germline V gene. The length of the CDR3 is 11 residues. The CDR3 protein is CAIIIARTGNF. The CDR3 DNA reads as TGTGCCATCATCATCGCCAGGACAGGGAACTTC.

The chain recombines TRBV7-2 with TRBJ2-5; 8 bases align to TRBD1. Trimming took 4 bases from V and 5 from J; bases not matched to a gene: 3. The length of the CDR3 is 13 residues. Germline CDR1 is SGHTA and CDR2 is FQGNSA. CDR3: CASSSNRGETQYF. The CDR3 DNA sequence: TGTGCCAGCAGCTCTAACAGGGGGGAGACCCAGTACTTC.

The V gene is TRBV11-3, the J gene TRBJ2-1, with a tentative D call TRBD2 (5 bases). This CDR3 has 14 amino acids. Per the germline V gene, CDR1 is SGHNT and CDR2 is YENEEA. Trimming cost V 0 bases and J 3 bases, with 6 bases left between them. In DNA form, the CDR3 reads TGTGCCAGCAGCTTAGAAGGAGGCTACAATGAGCAGTTCTTC. It is translated as CASSLEGGYNEQFF.

This clone was detected once. One end of the junction fails to match germline, which may point to a read error. This rearrangement joins TRBV7-7 to TRBJ2-1, with 10 bases aligning to TRBD2. The CDR3 consists of 16 residues. CDR1 is SSHAT and CDR2 is FNYEAQ in the germline V gene (reference sequence). CDR3 in DNA: TGTGCTAGCAGCTTACAGAGCGGGGGGGTTTACAATGAGCAGTTCTTC. This codes for CASSLQSGGVYNEQFF.

This clone was seen a few times. The chain couples TRBV4-3 to TRBJ2-7; possible D gene TRBD1, 5 bases. The V and J ends lost 6 bases and 3 bases respectively, with 12 bases between them. The germline gives CDR1 LGHNA, CDR2 YSLEER. The CDR3 extends over 13 amino acids. CDR3 amino acids: CASSYTGSYEQYF. The DNA for the CDR3 is TGCGCCAGCAGTTACACAGGTAGCTACGAGCAGTACTTC.

This clone has a single count. V usage is TRBV28 and J usage is TRBJ1-6, with 7 bases identical to TRBD1. The CDR3 has 15 residues. Germline loops: CDR1 MDHEN, CDR2 SYDVKM. J gave up 10 bases and V 2 bases, and 8 bases lay outside the gene matches. DNA for the CDR3: TGTGCCAGCAGTTTAGCGGGCAGGGGGAGATCACCCCTCCACTTT. Translation gives CASSLAGRGRSPLHF.

Notes on this clone: Germline and junction disagree at one end, which may indicate a read error. The chain joins TRBV7-7 to TRBJ2-7; D might be TRBD1 (5 bases). This CDR3 has 15 amino acids. CDR1 is SSHAT, CDR2 FNYEAQ, per germline (reference sequence). The CDR3 sequence: CASSLIQDSSYEQYF. The CDR3 bases are TGTGCTAGCAGCTTGATCCAAGACAGCTCCTACGAGCAGTACTTC.

This clone appeared many times. This chain connects TRBV28 to TRBJ2-7; TRBD2 agrees at 10 bases. The CDR3 extends over 14 amino acids. Germline values: CDR1 MDHEN, CDR2 SYDVKM. Germline trimming cut 2 bases from V and 11 bases from J; bases unmatched to any gene: 9. The CDR3 spells CASSLTASGRFKYF. CDR3 DNA: TGTGCCAGCAGTTTAACGGCTAGCGGGAGATTTAAGTACTTC.

Here the CDR3 DNA reads TGTGCCAGCACTTTCGACCGGGACAGGGGTAACTATGGCTACACCTTC. Its translation is CASTFDRDRGNYGYTF. This chain links TRBV28 with TRBJ1-2; 10 bases fit TRBD1. The CDR3 length is 16 residues. Germline CDR1 is MDHEN and CDR2 is SYDVKM. Germline trimming cut 7 bases from V and 1 base from J; bases unmatched to any gene: 9.

In DNA, the CDR3 is TGCGCCAGCAGCTTGGGCGGGAGGGCGGCGGACATTCAGTACTTC. Its protein is CASSLGGRAADIQYF. This sequence joins TRBV5-1 and TRBJ2-4, with 9 bases matching TRBD2. V lost 0 bases to trimming and J lost 8 bases; unmatched junction nucleotides: 6. CDR1 is SGHRS and CDR2 is YFSETQ in the germline V gene. The CDR3 is 15 residues long. The full variable domain, its missing parts supplied by reference TRBV5-1 and TRBJ2-4, is KAGVTQTPRYLIKTRGQQVTLSCSPISGHRSVSWYQQTPGQGLQFLFEYFSETQRNKGNFPGRFSGRQFSNSRSEMNVSTLELGDSALYLCASSLGGRAADIQYFGAGTRLSVL.

The gene calls are TRBV7-9 and TRBJ1-3; tentative D call: TRBD1 (6 bases). The V end lost 4 bases, the J end lost 0 bases, and 13 bases lay between the germline ends. Germline-derived CDR1 and CDR2 are SEHNR and FQNEAQ (reference sequence). This CDR3 contains 16 residues. The CDR3 region is CASSSRTEASGNTIYF. DNA of the CDR3: TGTGCCAGCAGCTCCCGGACAGAGGCCTCTGGAAACACCATATATTTT.

V gene TRBV5-1 combines with J gene TRBJ2-1; 8 bases map to TRBD2. This CDR3 is 15 amino acids long. Germline assignment: CDR1 SGHRS and CDR2 YFSETQ. J lost 10 bases, V lost 4 bases, and 13 bases had no gene match. The CDR3 DNA follows: TGCGCCAGCAGCAACGGACGGGGGGGGATCCTCGAGCAGTTCTTC. Residues: CASSNGRGGILEQFF.

The chain couples TRBV30 to TRBJ2-5; 9 nucleotides line up with TRBD1. Germline assignment: CDR1 GTSNPN and CDR2 SVGIG (reference sequence). The CDR3 totals 13 residues. V shed 4 bases, J shed 5 bases, and the junction held 5 bases outside the gene matches. Here the CDR3 reads CAWKGQGWETQYF. The CDR3 DNA reads TGTGCCTGGAAGGGACAGGGATGGGAGACCCAGTACTTC.

The chain has TRBV7-3 and TRBJ2-1, with D possibly TRBD2 on 6 matching bases. The V gene lost 5 bases and the J gene lost 9 bases, with 14 bases spanning the gap. This CDR3 is 13 amino acids long. In germline, CDR1 is SGHTA, CDR2 FQGTGA. The CDR3 bases are TGTGCCAGCAGCCTTACAACTAGCAGTGAGCAGTTCTTC. Protein product: CASSLTTSSEQFF.

This chain joins TRBV27 and TRBJ2-7, with TRBD1 matching over 9 bases. CDR3 size: 15 residues. The germline gives CDR1 MNHEY, CDR2 SMNVEV (reference sequence). V was pared by 9 bases and J by 5 bases, with 14 bases of the junction left unmatched. The CDR3 bases are TGTGCCAGATCGGCCCGCCGGGACAGGGTGGACGAGCAGTACTTC. Amino acids: CARSARRDRVDEQYF.

The chain uses TRBV18 and TRBJ2-2; 10 bases align to TRBD2. The ends lost 6 bases at V and 3 bases at J; junction bases unmatched: 10. This CDR3 region has 17 residues. Germline V gives CDR1 KGHSH, CDR2 LQKENI. The CDR3 DNA reads as TGTGCCAGCTCGGGGAGTCCCGGGACTAGCGACACCGGGGAGCTGTTTTTT. Translated, it gives CASSGSPGTSDTGELFF.

This chain connects TRBV10-2 to TRBJ2-7, with D maybe TRBD2 (5 bases). V lost 0 bases and J lost 1, with 10 bases in between. This CDR3 spans 15 amino acids. Germline V gene lookup returns CDR1 WSHSY and CDR2 SAAADI. The CDR3 DNA reads as TGCGCCAGCAGTGAGTCTCGGGAAGGTTCCTACGAGCAGTACTTC. It specifies CASSESREGSYEQYF.

J is TRBJ2-7 and V is TRBV7-3, with 12 bases identical to TRBD2. Germline V gives CDR1 SGHTA, CDR2 FQGTGA. The CDR3 covers 14 residues. The V segment lost 4 bases and the J segment 3 bases; nucleotides outside the gene matches: 1. Here the CDR3 reads CASSSTSGSYEQYF. The CDR3 nucleotides are TGTGCCAGCAGCTCGACTAGCGGGAGCTACGAGCAGTACTTC.

V is TRBV11-2 and J is TRBJ1-3; D ambiguous. Germline V lookup: CDR1 SGHAT, CDR2 FQNNGV. Trimming pared 3 bases from V and 5 bases from J, leaving 20 bases between. This CDR3 is 17 amino acids long. Written as DNA, the CDR3 is TGTGCCAGCAGCTTTTTCGGCAGGAATTATACGAGAAACACCATATATTTT. This codes for CASSFFGRNYTRNTIYF.